The rows below give T cell receptor beta chains drawn from one sample of a study of identical twins. TCRdb re-called the 5' RACE reads through MiXCR, storing one row per CDR3 protein. Of 210,000 or so distinct CDR3 sequences detected, around 8.1% appear once; the ten largest clones hold more than 1.5%. These data were also reused for a study on yellow fever vaccine responses in identical twins.

The material sequenced was memory (CD45RO+) T cells sorted from blood. The receptors were sampled from a woman aged 18 to 35 in good health. Both conserved end residues are trimmed from each CDR3.

TRBJ1-5,TRBV20-1,SAVRDRRQPQH
TRBJ2-6,TRBV28,ASSKSLSGANVLT
TRBJ2-1,TRBV20-1,SAREGMDEQF
TRBJ2-3,TRBV7-2,ASSSTSTSTDTQY
TRBJ2-1,TRBV9,ASSVGTSKGYEQF
TRBJ2-3,TRBV12-3/TRBV12-4,ASSLWRTLFRDTQY
TRBJ2-3,TRBV6-5,ASSYLMAGGPDTQY
TRBJ2-1,TRBV29-1,SVEGWGTSSYNEQF
TRBJ2-7,TRBV2,ASMTSDSYEQY
TRBJ2-2,TRBV27,ASSFGGNRNTGELF
TRBJ2-5,TRBV28,ATSVVQETQY
TRBJ2-3,TRBV12-3/TRBV12-4,ASKVASRVTDTQY
TRBJ1-1,TRBV5-1,ASSFQQTNTEAF
TRBJ2-1,TRBV7-2,ASSLSRALAGSHEQF
TRBJ2-7,TRBV7-2,ASSLKDPYEQY
TRBJ2-5,TRBV12-3/TRBV12-4,ASLSQDPGRETQY
TRBJ2-1,TRBV29-1,SVVRGVSYNEQF
TRBJ1-5,TRBV21-1,ASSASRGLCNQPQH
TRBJ2-7,TRBV4-3,ASSQDTAYEQY
TRBJ1-5,TRBV12-3/TRBV12-4,ASSSDTGTGYQPQH
TRBJ1-6,TRBV7-9,ASSLGAISHNSPLH
TRBJ2-3,TRBV12-3/TRBV12-4,ASSFGDTQY
TRBJ2-3,TRBV3-1,ASSSRGLAGANTQY
TRBJ2-1,TRBV5-1,ASSLAQRENEQF
TRBJ2-5,TRBV6-5,ASSYSGRSGETQY
TRBJ1-1,TRBV21-1,ASSKYRGREMALDTEAF
TRBJ2-1,TRBV6-2/TRBV6-3,ASSYGYEQF
TRBJ2-6,TRBV5-1,ASSPGRVALNVLT
TRBJ2-3,TRBV6-1,ASSELPRGGAVDTQY
TRBJ1-3,TRBV20-1,SARAQLVGNTIY
TRBJ1-2,TRBV5-1,ASSLADSNYGYT
TRBJ2-1,TRBV5-6,ASSFFDSYNEQF
TRBJ2-1,TRBV20-1,SASRDRDNEQF
TRBJ2-5,TRBV5-1,ASSLGAFSRETQY
TRBJ1-5,TRBV12-3/TRBV12-4,ASSTWTGGLSPQPQH
TRBJ2-4,TRBV12-3/TRBV12-4,ASSWWPSPGNIQY
TRBJ2-3,TRBV20-1,SANDKGISTDTQY
TRBJ2-1,TRBV6-1,ASSEEGGRYNEQF
TRBJ2-3,TRBV12-3/TRBV12-4,ASSLALAGGKDTQY
TRBJ2-1,TRBV6-1,ASSLERNEQF
TRBJ2-5,TRBV6-1,ASSETGGSGQY
TRBJ2-5,TRBV20-1,SAPYQETQY
TRBJ2-7,TRBV18,ASSYSPGTPYEQY
TRBJ2-4,TRBV9,ASSGGAIENIQY
TRBJ2-1,TRBV6-6,AYSPGGMTSGRATSYNEQF
TRBJ2-5,TRBV10-3,ASQITSGLQETQY
TRBJ2-1,TRBV10-3,AISGGLVSAGGPFNEQF
TRBJ2-5,TRBV7-9,ASSSTGGRGETQY
TRBJ2-2,TRBV24-1,ATTDWNTGELF